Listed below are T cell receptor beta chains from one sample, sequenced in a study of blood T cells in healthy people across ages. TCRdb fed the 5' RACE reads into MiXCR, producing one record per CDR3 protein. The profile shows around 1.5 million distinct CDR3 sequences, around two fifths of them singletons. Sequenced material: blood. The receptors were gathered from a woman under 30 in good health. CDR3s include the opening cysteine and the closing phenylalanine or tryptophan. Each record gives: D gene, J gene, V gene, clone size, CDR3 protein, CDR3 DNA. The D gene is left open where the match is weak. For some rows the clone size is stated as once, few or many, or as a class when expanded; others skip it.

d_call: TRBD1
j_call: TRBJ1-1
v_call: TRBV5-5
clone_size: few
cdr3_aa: CASSWGQGPTEAFF
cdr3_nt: TGTGCCAGCAGCTGGGGACAGGGGCCCACTGAAGCTTTCTTT

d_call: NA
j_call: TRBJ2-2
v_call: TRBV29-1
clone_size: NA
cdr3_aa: CSGENTGELFF
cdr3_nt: TGCAGCGGAGAGAACACCGGGGAGCTGTTTTTT

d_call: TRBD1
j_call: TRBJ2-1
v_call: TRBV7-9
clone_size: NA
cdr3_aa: CASSLTGGFNNEQFF
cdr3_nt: TGTGCCAGCAGCTTAACAGGGGGTTTCAACAATGAGCAGTTCTTC

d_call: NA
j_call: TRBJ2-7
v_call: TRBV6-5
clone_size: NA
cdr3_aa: CASRAPGRSYEQYF
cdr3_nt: TGTGCCAGCAGGGCGCCGGGACGCTCCTACGAGCAGTACTTC

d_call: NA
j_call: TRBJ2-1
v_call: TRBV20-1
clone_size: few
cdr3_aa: CSPDRYDEQFF
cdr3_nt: TGCAGTCCGGACCGGTACGATGAGCAGTTCTTC

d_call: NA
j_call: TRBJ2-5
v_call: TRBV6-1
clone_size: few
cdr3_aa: CASSESVTSQETQYF
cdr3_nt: TGTGCCAGCAGTGAATCGGTGACATCGCAGGAGACCCAGTACTTC

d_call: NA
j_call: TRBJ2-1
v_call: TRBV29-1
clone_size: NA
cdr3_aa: CGVASFYEQFF
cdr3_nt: TGCGGCGTAGCTAGCTTTTATGAGCAGTTCTTC

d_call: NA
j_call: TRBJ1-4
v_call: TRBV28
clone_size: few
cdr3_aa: CASSRERDPNEKLFF
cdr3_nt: TGTGCCAGCAGTAGGGAAAGGGACCCTAATGAAAAACTGTTTTTT

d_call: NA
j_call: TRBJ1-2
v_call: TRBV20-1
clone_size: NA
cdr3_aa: CSARVREGTYGYTF
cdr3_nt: TGCAGTGCTAGGGTCAGGGAGGGGACCTATGGCTACACCTTC

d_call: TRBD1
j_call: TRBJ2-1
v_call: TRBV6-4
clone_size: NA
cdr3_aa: CASSQQGASYNEQFF
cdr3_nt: TGTGCCAGCAGCCAACAGGGGGCCTCCTACAATGAGCAGTTCTTC

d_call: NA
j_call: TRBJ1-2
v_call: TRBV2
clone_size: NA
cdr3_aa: CASRENREGNYGYTF
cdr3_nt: TGTGCCAGCAGGGAAAACAGGGAGGGGAACTATGGCTACACCTTC

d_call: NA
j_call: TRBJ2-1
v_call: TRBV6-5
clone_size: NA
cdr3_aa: CASSYSDSYNEQFF
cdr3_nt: TGTGCCAGCAGTTACTCTGACTCCTACAATGAGCAGTTCTTC

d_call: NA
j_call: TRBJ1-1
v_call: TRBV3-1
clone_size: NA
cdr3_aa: CASSQEVTAMNTEAFF
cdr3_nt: TGTGCCAGCAGCCAAGAAGTAACAGCAATGAACACTGAAGCTTTCTTT

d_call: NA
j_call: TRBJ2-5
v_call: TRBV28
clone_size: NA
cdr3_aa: CASSEGTSRETQYF
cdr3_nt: TGTGCCAGCAGTGAGGGGACCTCCCGGGAGACCCAGTACTTC

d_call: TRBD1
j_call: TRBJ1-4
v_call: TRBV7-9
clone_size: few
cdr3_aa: CASSPIPQGAFGNEKLFF
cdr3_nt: TGTGCCAGCAGCCCGATCCCACAGGGGGCGTTCGGTAATGAAAAACTGTTTTTT

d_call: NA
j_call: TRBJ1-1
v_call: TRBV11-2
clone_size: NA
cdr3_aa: CASSPGNGGANTEAFF
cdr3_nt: TGTGCCAGCAGCCCAGGGAATGGGGGGGCGAACACTGAAGCTTTCTTT

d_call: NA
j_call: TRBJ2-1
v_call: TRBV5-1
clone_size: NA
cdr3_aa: CASSIRAFGVPYNEQFF
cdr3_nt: TGCGCCAGCAGCATAAGAGCGTTCGGGGTACCTTACAATGAGCAGTTCTTC

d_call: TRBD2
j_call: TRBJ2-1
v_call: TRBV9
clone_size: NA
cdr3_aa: CASSVGTSGGTEQFF
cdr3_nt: TGTGCCAGCAGCGTAGGGACTAGCGGGGGGACAGAGCAGTTCTTC

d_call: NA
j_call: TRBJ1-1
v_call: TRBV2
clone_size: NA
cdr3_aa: CASSHGTPDTEAFF
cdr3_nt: TGTGCCAGCAGCCATGGGACACCGGACACTGAAGCTTTCTTT

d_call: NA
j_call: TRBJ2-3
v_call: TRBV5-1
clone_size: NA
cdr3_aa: CASSLAGSRDTQYF
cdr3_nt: TGCGCCAGCAGCTTGGCCGGGTCTAGAGATACGCAGTATTTT

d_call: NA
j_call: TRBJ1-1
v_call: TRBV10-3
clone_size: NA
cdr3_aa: CAIKGDTEAFF
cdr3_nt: TGTGCCATCAAAGGGGACACTGAAGCTTTCTTT

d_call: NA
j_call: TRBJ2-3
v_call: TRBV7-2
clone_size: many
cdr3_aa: CASSLMRHTDTQYF
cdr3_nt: TGTGCCAGCAGCTTAATGAGGCACACAGATACGCAGTATTTT

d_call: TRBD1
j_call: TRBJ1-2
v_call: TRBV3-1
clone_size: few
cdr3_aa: CASSQRTGGYTF
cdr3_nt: TGTGCCAGCAGCCAACGGACAGGAGGCTACACCTTC

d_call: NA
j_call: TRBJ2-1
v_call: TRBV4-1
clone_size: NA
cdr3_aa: CASSQDAYGNEQFF
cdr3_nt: TGCGCCAGCAGCCAAGATGCATACGGCAATGAGCAGTTCTTC

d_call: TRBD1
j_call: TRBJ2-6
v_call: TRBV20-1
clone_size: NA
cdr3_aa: CSATTGTGGSGANVLTF
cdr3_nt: TGCAGTGCCACCACCGGGACAGGGGGATCTGGGGCCAACGTCCTGACTTTC

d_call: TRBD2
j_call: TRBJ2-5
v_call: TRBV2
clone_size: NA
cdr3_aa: CASSEWASGGKETQYF
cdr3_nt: TGTGCCAGCAGTGAATGGGCTAGCGGGGGGAAAGAGACCCAGTACTTC

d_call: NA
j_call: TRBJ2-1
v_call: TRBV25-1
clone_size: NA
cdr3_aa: CASSEIAVNSYNEQFF
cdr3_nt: TGTGCCAGCAGTGAAATAGCGGTCAACTCCTACAATGAGCAGTTCTTC

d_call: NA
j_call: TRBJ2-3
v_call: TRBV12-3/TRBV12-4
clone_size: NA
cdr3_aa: CASSTGSGDTQYF
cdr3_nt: TGTGCCAGCAGTACCGGGTCTGGAGATACGCAGTATTTT

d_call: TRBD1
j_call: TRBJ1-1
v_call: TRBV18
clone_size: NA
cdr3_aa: CASSPGTVSGTEAFF
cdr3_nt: TGTGCCAGCTCACCCGGGACAGTGAGCGGCACTGAAGCTTTCTTT

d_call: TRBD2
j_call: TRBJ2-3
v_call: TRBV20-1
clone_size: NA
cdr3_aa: CSASPGLAGPTDTQYF
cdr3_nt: TGCAGTGCTAGCCCCGGACTAGCGGGGCCCACAGATACGCAGTATTTT

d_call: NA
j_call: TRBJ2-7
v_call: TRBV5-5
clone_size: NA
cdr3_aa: CASRLAFEQYF
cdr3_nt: TGTGCCAGCAGGCTAGCTTTCGAGCAGTACTTC

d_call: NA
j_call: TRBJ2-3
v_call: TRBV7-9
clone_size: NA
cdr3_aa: CASSGRTGMNTQYF
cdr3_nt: TGTGCCAGCAGCGGAAGGACCGGCATGAATACGCAGTATTTT

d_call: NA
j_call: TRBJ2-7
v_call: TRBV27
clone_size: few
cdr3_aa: CASSLKGFFYEQYF
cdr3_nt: TGTGCCAGCAGTTTAAAGGGATTCTTCTACGAGCAGTACTTC

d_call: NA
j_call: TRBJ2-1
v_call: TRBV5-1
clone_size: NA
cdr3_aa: CASSLEPGLVSSYNEQFF
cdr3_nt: TGCGCCAGCAGCTTGGAACCGGGACTTGTAAGCTCCTACAATGAGCAGTTCTTC

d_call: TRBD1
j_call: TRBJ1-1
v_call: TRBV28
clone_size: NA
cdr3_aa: CASSSYRGLNTEAFF
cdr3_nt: TGTGCCAGCAGTTCCTACAGGGGTCTGAACACTGAAGCTTTCTTT

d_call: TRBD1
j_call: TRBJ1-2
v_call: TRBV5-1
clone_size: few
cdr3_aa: CASSLAEGARGYTF
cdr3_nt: TGCGCCAGCAGCTTGGCCGAGGGGGCGCGGGGCTACACCTTC

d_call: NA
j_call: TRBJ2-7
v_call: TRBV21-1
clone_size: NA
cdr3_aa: CASSLPPWGYEQYF
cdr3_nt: TGTGCCAGCAGTCTCCCGCCCTGGGGCTACGAGCAGTACTTC

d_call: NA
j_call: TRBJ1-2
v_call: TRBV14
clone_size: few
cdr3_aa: CASSRALYGYTF
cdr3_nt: TGTGCCAGCAGCCGAGCTCTCTATGGCTACACCTTC

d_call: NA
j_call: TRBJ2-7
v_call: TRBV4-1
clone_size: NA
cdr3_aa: CASSRLPTGGSLYEQYF
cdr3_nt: TGCGCCAGCAGCCGCCTACCCACTGGGGGAAGCCTCTACGAGCAGTACTTC

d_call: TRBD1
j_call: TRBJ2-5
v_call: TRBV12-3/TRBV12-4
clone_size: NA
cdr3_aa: CASRSGTGGQETQYF
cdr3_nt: TGTGCCAGCAGGTCCGGGACAGGGGGACAAGAGACCCAGTACTTC

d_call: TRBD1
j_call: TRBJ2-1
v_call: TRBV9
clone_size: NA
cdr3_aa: CASSVGGIGQGDGEQFF
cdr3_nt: TGTGCCAGCAGCGTAGGAGGTATTGGACAGGGTGACGGTGAGCAGTTCTTC

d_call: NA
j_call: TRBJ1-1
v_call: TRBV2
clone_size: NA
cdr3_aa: CARNGAGPEAFF
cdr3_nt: TGTGCCAGGAATGGAGCGGGGCCTGAAGCTTTCTTT

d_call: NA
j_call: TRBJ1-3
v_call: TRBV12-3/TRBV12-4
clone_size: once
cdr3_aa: CASSQAHQAGSGNTIYF
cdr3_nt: TGTGCCAGCAGCCAAGCTCATCAGGCCGGCTCTGGAAACACCATATATTTT

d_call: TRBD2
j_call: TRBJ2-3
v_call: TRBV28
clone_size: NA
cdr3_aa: CASSLGRTRSTDTQYF
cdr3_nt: TGTGCCAGCAGTTTAGGCCGGACTAGAAGCACAGATACGCAGTATTTT

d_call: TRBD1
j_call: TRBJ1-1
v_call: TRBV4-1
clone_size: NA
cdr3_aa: CASSLMGSGTGTRNTEAFF
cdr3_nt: TGCGCCAGCAGCCTCATGGGATCTGGGACAGGGACACGGAACACTGAAGCTTTCTTT

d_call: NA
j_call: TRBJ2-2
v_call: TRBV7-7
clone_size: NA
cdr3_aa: CASRLDPGANTGELFF
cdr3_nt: TGTGCTAGCAGACTCGACCCGGGGGCGAACACCGGGGAGCTGTTTTTT

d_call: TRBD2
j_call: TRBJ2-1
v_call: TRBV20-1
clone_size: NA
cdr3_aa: CSASGSGRGNEQFF
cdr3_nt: TGCAGTGCCAGCGGTAGCGGGAGAGGCAATGAGCAGTTCTTC

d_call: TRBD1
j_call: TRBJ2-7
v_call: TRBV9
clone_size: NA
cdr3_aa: CASSVAPGTGGNEQYF
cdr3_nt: TGTGCCAGCAGCGTAGCACCCGGGACAGGGGGCAACGAGCAGTACTTC

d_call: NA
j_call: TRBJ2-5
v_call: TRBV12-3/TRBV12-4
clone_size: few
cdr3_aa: CASSPGGANTGVYQETQYF
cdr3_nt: TGTGCCAGCAGCCCAGGCGGGGCGAACACGGGCGTCTATCAAGAGACCCAGTACTTC

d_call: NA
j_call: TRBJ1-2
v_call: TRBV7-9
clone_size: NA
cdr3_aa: CASSSRSPSVDYGYTF
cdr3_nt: TGTGCCAGCAGCTCACGTAGCCCGTCTGTGGACTATGGCTACACCTTC

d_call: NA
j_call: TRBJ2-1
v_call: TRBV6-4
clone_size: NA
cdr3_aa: CASSDRAGVTYNEQFF
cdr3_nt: TGTGCCAGCAGTGATAGAGCGGGCGTTACCTACAATGAGCAGTTCTTC

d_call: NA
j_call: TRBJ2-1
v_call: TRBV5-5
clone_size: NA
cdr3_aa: CASSLVSHSLTYNEQFF
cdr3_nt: TGTGCCAGCAGCTTGGTCAGCCACAGTTTAACCTACAATGAGCAGTTCTTC